This passage covers 3 T cell receptor beta chains from one sample sequenced in a study of T cells after yellow fever vaccination. TCRdb fed the 5' RACE reads into MiXCR, producing one record per CDR3 protein. The repertoire has more than 350,000 distinct CDR3 sequences, around a tenth of them found once; the top ten carry around 20%. This specimen consisted of PBMCs, obtained on the day of the first yellow fever vaccination. These receptors came from a man aged 18 to 35 who received the YFV17D yellow fever vaccine.

This clonotype has a handful of counts. V usage is TRBV20-1 and J usage is TRBJ2-2; 12 bases agree with TRBD1. This CDR3 has 16 amino acids. J was trimmed by 7 bases and V by 7 bases; bases with no gene match: 13. Per the germline V gene, CDR1 is DFQATT and CDR2 is SNEGSKA (reference sequence). Here the CDR3 reads CSVPSPGQGASGELFF. CDR3 sequence (DNA): TGCAGTGTCCCAAGCCCGGGACAGGGGGCGAGCGGGGAGCTGTTTTTT.

There are a few counts of this clonotype. V usage is TRBV11-2 and J usage is TRBJ2-5, with 10 bases aligning to TRBD1. Trimming removed 5 bases from V and 4 bases from J; junction bases left unmatched: 4. The CDR3 is 14 amino acids. CDR1 is SGHAT, CDR2 FQNNGV, per germline. CDR3 sequence (DNA): TGTGCCAGCAGCGGTGACAGGGGGCGAGAGACCCAGTACTTC. Translation gives CASSGDRGRETQYF.

This clonotype appeared a few times. Written as DNA, the CDR3 is TGCGCCAGCAGCTACGGACAGCGCGACCTCTACAATGAGCAGTTCTTC. This gives the protein CASSYGQRDLYNEQFF. The V and J genes are TRBV5-1 and TRBJ2-1; D possibly corresponds to TRBD1 (6 bases). Germline CDR1 and CDR2: SGHRS and YFSETQ. V lost 3 bases and J lost 3, with 16 bases in between. The CDR3 runs 16 residues.